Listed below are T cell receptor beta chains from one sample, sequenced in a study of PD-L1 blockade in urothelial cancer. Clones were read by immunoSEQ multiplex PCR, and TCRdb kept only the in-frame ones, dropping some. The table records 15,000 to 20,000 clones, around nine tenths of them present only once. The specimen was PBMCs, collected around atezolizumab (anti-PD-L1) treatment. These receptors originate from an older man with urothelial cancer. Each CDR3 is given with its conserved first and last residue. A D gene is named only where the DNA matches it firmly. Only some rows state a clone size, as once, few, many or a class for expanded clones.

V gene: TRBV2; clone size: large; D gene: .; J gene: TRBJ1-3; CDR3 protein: CASQEEDSGNTIYF; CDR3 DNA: TGTGCCAGCCAGGAGGAGGACTCTGGAAACACCATATATTTT
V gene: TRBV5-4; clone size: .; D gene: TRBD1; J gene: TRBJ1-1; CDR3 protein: CASSSRQGTNTEAFF; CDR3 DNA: TGTGCCAGCAGCTCTAGACAGGGGACGAACACTGAAGCTTTCTTT
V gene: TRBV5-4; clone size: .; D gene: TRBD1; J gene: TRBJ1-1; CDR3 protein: CASSFDRANTEAFF; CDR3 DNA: TGTGCCAGCAGCTTTGACAGGGCGAACACTGAAGCTTTCTTT
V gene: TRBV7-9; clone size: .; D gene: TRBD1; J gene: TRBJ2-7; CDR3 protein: CASSARTGVHGEQYF; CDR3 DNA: TGTGCCAGCAGCGCCCGGACAGGGGTGCATGGCGAGCAGTACTTC
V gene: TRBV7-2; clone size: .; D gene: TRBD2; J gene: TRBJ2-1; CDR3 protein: CASSLARGGLNEQFF; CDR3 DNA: TGTGCCAGCAGCTTAGCGCGGGGGGGCCTCAATGAGCAGTTCTTC
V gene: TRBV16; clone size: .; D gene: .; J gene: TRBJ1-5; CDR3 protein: CASSQTNNQPQHF; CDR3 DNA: TGTGCCAGCAGCCAGACAAACAATCAGCCCCAGCATTTT
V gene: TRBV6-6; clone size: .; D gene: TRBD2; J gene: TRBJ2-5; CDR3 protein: CASSPVAGGEETQYF; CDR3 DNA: TGTGCCAGCAGTCCCGTAGCGGGGGGGGAAGAGACCCAGTACTTC
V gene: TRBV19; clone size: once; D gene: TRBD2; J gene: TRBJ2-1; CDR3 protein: CASSISGGSSYNEQFF; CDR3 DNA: TGTGCCAGTAGTATTTCGGGAGGGAGCTCCTACAATGAGCAGTTCTTC
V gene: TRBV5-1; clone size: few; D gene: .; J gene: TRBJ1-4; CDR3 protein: CASSLFGVSNEKLFF; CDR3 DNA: TGCGCCAGCAGCTTGTTCGGGGTTTCTAATGAAAAACTGTTTTTT
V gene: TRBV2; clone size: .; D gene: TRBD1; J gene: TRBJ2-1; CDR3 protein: CASTRDRVNEQFF; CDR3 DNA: TGTGCCAGCACTAGAGACAGGGTCAATGAGCAGTTCTTC
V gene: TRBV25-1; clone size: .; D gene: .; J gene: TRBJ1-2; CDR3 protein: CASSERWAGDYGYTF; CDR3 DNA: TGTGCCAGCAGTGAAAGGTGGGCGGGGGACTATGGCTACACCTTC
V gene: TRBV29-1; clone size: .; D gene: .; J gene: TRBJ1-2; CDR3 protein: CSPGVGRSIRGYTF; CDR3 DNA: TGCAGCCCCGGGGTCGGCAGGTCGATACGTGGCTACACCTTC
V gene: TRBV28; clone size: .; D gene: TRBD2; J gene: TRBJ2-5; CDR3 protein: CASSSAGLAGGKETQYF; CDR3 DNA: TGTGCCAGCAGTTCAGCCGGACTAGCGGGGGGGAAAGAGACCCAGTACTTC
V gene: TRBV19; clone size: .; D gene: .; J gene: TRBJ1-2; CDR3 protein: CASSIRGLSSYTF; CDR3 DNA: TGTGCCAGTAGTATCCGAGGGTTGAGTAGCTACACCTTC
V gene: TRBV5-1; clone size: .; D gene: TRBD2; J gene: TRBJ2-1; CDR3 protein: CASSSVSGGGNNEQFF; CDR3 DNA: TGCGCCAGCAGCTCGGTATCCGGGGGGGGAAACAATGAGCAGTTCTTC
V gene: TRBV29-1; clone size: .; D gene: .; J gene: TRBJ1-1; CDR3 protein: CSVPGEKNTEAFF; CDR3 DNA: TGCAGCGTTCCAGGGGAGAAGAACACTGAAGCTTTCTTT
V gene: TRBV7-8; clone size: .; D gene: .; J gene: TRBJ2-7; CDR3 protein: CASRADRFARKTYEQYF; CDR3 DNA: TGTGCCAGCAGAGCCGACAGGTTCGCGCGAAAAACCTACGAGCAGTACTTC
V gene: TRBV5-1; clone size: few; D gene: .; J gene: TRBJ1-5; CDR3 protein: CASSPQGVGQPQHF; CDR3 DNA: TGCGCCAGCAGCCCACAGGGCGTCGGACAGCCCCAGCATTTT
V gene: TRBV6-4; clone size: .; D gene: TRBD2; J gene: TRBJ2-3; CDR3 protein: CASSETGGGSDTQYF; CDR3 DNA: TGTGCCAGCAGTGAAACCGGCGGGGGGTCAGATACGCAGTATTTT
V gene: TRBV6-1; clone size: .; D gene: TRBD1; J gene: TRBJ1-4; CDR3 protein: CASSFRDRVSEKLFF; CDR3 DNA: TGTGCCAGCAGCTTCCGGGACAGGGTTAGTGAAAAACTGTTTTTT
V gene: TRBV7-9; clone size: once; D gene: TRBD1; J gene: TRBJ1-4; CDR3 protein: CASSLQGVINEKLFF; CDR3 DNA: TGTGCCAGCAGCCTCCAGGGGGTTATCAATGAAAAACTGTTTTTT
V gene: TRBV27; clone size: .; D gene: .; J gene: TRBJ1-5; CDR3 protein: CASSQVYSNQPQHF; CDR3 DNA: TGTGCCAGCTCACAGGTATATAGCAATCAGCCCCAGCATTTT
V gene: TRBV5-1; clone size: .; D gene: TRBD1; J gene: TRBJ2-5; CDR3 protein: CASSSGTGSETQYF; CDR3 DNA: TGCGCCAGCAGCTCCGGGACAGGGTCCGAGACCCAGTACTTC
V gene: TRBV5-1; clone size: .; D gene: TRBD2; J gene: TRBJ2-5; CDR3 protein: CASSFSGGNQETQYF; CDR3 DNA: TGCGCCAGCAGCTTTAGCGGGGGTAACCAAGAGACCCAGTACTTC
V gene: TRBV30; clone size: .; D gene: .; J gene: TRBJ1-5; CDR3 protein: CAWSSTPGHFNQPQHF; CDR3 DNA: TGTGCCTGGAGTTCTACCCCGGGACATTTCAATCAGCCCCAGCATTTT
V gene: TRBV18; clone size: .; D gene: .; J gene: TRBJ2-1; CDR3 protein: CASSPPANSYNEQFF; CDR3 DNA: TGTGCCAGCTCACCACCGGCCAACTCCTACAATGAGCAGTTCTTC
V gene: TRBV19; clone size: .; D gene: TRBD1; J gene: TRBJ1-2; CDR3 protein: CASSTGQGRPSNYGYTF; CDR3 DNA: TGTGCCAGTAGCACCGGACAGGGGCGTCCCTCTAACTATGGCTACACCTTC
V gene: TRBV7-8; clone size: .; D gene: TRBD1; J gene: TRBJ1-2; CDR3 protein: CASSLRDRVGYTF; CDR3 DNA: TGTGCCAGCAGCCTCAGGGACAGGGTGGGCTACACCTTC
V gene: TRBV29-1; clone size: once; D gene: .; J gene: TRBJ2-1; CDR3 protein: CSVITGLVNGEQFF; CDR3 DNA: TGCAGCGTTATAACAGGGCTGGTTAATGGTGAGCAGTTCTTC
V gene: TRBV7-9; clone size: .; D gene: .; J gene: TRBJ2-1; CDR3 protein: CASSLVLGDEQFF; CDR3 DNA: TGTGCCAGCAGCTTAGTACTGGGAGACGAGCAGTTCTTC
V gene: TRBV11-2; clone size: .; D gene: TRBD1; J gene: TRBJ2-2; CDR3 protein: CASSPDRGARGELFF; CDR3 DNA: TGTGCCAGCAGCCCGGACAGGGGAGCGCGTGGGGAGCTGTTTTTT
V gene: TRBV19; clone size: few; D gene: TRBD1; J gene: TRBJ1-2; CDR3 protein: CASSIPGQGSSGGYTF; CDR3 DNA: TGTGCCAGTAGTATCCCGGGACAGGGGAGTTCGGGTGGCTACACCTTC
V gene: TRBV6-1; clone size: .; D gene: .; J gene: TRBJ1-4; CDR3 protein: CASSETATGKLFF; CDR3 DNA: TGTGCCAGCAGTGAGACTGCGACTGGAAAACTGTTTTTT
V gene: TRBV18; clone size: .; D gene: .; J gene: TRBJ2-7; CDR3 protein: CASSPTGYEQYF; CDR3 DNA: TGTGCCAGCTCACCTACGGGATACGAGCAGTACTTC
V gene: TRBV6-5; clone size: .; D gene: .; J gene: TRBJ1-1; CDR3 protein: CASSYFRGEAFF; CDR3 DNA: TGTGCCAGCAGTTACTTCAGGGGTGAAGCTTTCTTT
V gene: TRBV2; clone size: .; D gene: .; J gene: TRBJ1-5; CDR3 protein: CASKGQTYSNQPQHF; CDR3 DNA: TGTGCCAGCAAAGGACAAACTTATAGCAATCAGCCCCAGCATTTT
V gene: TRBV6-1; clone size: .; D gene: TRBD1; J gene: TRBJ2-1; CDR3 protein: CASMKWTGRNEQFF; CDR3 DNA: TGTGCCAGCATGAAGTGGACAGGGCGGAATGAGCAGTTCTTC
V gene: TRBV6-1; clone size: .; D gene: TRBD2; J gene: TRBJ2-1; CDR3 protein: CASSGLAGSYYNEQFF; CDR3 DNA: TGTGCCAGCAGTGGACTAGCGGGTTCTTACTACAATGAGCAGTTCTTC
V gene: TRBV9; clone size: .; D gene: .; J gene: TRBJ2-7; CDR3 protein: CASSPHWGDEQYF; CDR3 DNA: TGTGCCAGCAGCCCACATTGGGGGGACGAGCAGTACTTC
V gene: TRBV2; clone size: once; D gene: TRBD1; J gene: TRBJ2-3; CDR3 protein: CASSLRQGGPDTQYF; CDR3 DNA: TGTGCCAGCAGTCTTAGACAGGGGGGGCCAGATACGCAGTATTTT
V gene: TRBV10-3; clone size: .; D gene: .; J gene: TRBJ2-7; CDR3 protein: CASRPGSGEQYF; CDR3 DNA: TGTGCCTCCCGGCCGGGGTCCGGCGAGCAGTACTTC
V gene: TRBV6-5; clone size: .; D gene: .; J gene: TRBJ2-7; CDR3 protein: CASSYTGSTYEQYF; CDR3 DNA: TGTGCCAGCAGTTACACAGGCTCGACCTACGAGCAGTACTTC
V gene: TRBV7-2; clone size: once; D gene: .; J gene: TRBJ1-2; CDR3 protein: CASSPDRNYGYTF; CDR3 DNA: TGTGCCAGCAGCCCCGACAGAAACTATGGCTACACCTTC
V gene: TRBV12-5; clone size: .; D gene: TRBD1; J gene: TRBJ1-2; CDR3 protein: CASGLFFRTGDYGYTF; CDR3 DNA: TGTGCTAGTGGTTTGTTTTTTCGGACAGGGGACTATGGCTACACCTTC
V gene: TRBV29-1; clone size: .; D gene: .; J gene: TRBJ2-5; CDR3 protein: CSARMGGASETQYF; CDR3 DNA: TGCAGCGCTCGAATGGGGGGGGCGTCGGAGACCCAGTACTTC
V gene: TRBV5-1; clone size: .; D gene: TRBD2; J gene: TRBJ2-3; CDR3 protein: CASRVAGGETDTQYF; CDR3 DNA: TGCGCCAGCAGAGTAGCGGGGGGGGAAACAGATACGCAGTATTTT
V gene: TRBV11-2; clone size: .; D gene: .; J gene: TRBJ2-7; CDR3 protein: CASSFEQFEQYF; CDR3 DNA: TGTGCCAGCAGCTTTGAACAATTTGAGCAGTACTTC
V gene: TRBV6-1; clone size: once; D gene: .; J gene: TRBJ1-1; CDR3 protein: CASSWGQNTEAFF; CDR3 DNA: TGTGCCAGCTCGTGGGGCCAGAACACTGAAGCTTTCTTT
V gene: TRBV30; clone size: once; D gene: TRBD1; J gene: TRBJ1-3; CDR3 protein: CAWRDRGPPGNTIYF; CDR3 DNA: TGTGCCTGGAGAGACAGGGGGCCGCCTGGAAACACCATATATTTT
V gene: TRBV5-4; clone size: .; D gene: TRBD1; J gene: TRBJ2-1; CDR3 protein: CASSATGEVEQFF; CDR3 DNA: TGTGCCAGCAGCGCGACAGGGGAGGTTGAGCAGTTCTTC
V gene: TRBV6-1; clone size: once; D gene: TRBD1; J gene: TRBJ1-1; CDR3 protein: CASSALQGTTEAFF; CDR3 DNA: TGTGCCAGCAGTGCGTTACAGGGGACCACTGAAGCTTTCTTT
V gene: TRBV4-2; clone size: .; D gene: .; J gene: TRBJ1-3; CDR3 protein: CASRDDRSSGNTIYF; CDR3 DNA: TGTGCCAGCAGGGATGACAGGAGCTCTGGAAACACCATATATTTT
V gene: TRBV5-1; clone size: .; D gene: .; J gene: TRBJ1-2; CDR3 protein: CASSPATADYGYTF; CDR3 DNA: TGCGCCAGCAGCCCCGCGACGGCGGACTATGGCTACACCTTC
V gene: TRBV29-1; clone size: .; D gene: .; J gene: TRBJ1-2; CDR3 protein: CSVEQGFNYGYTF; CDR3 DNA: TGCAGCGTTGAACAGGGGTTTAACTATGGCTACACCTTC
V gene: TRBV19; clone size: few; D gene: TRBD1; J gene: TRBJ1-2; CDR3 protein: CASTRRDSDYGYTF; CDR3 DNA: TGTGCCAGTACTCGTAGGGACAGTGACTATGGCTACACCTTC